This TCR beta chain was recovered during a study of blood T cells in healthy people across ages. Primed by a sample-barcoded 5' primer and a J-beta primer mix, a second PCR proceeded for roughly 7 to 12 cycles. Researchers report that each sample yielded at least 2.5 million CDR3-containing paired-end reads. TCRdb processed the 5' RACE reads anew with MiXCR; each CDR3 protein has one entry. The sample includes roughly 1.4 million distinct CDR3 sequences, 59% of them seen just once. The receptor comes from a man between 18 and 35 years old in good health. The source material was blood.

Here the CDR3 reads CASSQYREGNQPQHF. Written as DNA, the CDR3 is TGTGCCAGCAGCCAATACAGGGAGGGCAATCAGCCCCAGCATTTT. The chain joins TRBV4-2 to TRBJ1-5, with D maybe TRBD1 (6 bases). V gave up 2 bases and J gave up 2 bases, with 10 bases separating them. Germline V gene lookup returns CDR1 LGHNA and CDR2 YNFKEQ. The CDR3 loop spans 15 amino acids.